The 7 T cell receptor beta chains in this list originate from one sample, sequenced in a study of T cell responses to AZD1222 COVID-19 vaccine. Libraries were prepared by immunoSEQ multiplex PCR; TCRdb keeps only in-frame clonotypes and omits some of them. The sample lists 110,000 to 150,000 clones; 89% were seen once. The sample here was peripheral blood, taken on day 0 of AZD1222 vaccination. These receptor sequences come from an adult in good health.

The CDR3 region is CASSLNGPGNTIYF. CDR3 sequence (DNA): TGTGCCAGCAGCCTGAACGGGCCTGGAAACACCATATATTTT. V and J are TRBV3-1 (or the pseudogene TRBV3-2) and TRBJ1-3; D gene uncertain. This CDR3 region has 14 residues. In germline, CDR1 is LGHDT, CDR2 YNNKEL (reference sequence). V lost 4 bases and J lost 2, with 9 bases in between.

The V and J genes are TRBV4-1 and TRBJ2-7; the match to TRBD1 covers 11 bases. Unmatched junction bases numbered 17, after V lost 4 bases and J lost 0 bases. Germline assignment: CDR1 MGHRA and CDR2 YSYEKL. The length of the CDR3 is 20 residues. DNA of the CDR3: TGCGCCAGCAGCCCGAAAGGGACAGGGGGATGGGCTTGGGGCTCCTACGAGCAGTACTTC. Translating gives CASSPKGTGGWAWGSYEQYF.

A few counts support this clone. The CDR3 region is CASTRPPGTSGEWDETQYF. The CDR3 nucleotides read TGTGCCAGCACCCGACCTCCCGGGACTAGCGGGGAGTGGGACGAGACCCAGTACTTC. This chain joins TRBV2 and TRBJ2-5, with TRBD2 identical over 13 bases. V trimming: 7 bases; J trimming: 5 bases; junction bases outside the gene matches: 19. Per germline, CDR1 SNHLY and CDR2 FYNNEI. The CDR3 runs 19 residues.

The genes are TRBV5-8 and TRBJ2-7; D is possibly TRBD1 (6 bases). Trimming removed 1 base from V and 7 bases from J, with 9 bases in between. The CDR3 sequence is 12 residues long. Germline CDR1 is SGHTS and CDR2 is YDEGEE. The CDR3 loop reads CASSLRTGEQYF. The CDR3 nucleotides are TGTGCCAGCAGCTTGCGCACAGGGGAGCAGTACTTC. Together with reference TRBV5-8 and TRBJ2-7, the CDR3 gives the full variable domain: EAGVTQSPTHLIKTRGQQATLRCSPISGHTSVYWYQQALGLGLQFLLWYDEGEERNRGNFPPRFSGRQFPNYSSELNVNALELEDSALYLCASSLRTGEQYFGPGTRLTVT.

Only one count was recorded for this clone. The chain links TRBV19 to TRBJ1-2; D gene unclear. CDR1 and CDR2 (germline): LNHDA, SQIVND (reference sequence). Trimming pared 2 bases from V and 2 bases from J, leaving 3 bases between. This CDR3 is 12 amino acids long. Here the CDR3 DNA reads TGTGCCAGTAGTATAACAAACTATGGCTACACCTTC. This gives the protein CASSITNYGYTF.

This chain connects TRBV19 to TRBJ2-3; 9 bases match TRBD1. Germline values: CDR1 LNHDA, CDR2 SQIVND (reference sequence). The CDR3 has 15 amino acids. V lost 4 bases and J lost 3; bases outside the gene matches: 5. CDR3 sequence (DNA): TGTGCCAGTAGTAACGGACAGGGGTATACAGATACGCAGTATTTT. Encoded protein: CASSNGQGYTDTQYF.

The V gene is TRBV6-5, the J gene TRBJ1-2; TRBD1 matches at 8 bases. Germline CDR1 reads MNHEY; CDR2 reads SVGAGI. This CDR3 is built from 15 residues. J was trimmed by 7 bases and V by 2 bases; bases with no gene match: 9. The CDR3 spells CASSYAATGEVGYTF. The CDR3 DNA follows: TGTGCCAGCAGTTACGCAGCGACAGGGGAAGTTGGCTACACCTTC.